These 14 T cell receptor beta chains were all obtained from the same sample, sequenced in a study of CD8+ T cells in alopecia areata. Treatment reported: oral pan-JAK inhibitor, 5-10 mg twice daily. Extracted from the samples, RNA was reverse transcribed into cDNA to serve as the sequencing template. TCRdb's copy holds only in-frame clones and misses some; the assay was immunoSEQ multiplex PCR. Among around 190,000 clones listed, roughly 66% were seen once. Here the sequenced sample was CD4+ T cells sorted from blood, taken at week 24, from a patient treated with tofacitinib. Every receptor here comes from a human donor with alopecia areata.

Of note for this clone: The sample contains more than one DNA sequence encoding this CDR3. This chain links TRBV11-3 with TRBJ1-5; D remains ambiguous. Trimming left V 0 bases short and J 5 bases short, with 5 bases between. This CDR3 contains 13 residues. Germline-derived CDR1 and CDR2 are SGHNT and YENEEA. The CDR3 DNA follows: TGTGCCAGCAGCTTAGACCCCGATCAGCCCCAGCATTTT. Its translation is CASSLDPDQPQHF.

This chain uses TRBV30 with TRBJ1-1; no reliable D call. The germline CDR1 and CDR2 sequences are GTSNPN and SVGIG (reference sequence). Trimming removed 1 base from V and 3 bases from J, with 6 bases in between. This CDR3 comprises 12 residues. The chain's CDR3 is CAWSGSYTEAFF. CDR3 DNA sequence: TGTGCCTGGAGTGGCAGCTACACTGAAGCTTTCTTT.

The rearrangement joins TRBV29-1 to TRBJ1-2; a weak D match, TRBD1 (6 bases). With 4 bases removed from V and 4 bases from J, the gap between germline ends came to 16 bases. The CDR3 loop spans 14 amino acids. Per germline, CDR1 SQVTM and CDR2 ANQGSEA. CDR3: CSVVSLGAIYGYTF. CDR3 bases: TGCAGCGTTGTTTCCCTGGGGGCCATCTATGGCTACACCTTC.

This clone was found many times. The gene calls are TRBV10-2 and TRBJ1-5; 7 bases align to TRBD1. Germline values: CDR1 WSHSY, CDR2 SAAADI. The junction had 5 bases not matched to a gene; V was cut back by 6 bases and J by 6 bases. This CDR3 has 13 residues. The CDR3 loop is CASSATGVQPQHF. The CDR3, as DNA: TGCGCCAGCAGCGCCACAGGGGTTCAGCCCCAGCATTTT.

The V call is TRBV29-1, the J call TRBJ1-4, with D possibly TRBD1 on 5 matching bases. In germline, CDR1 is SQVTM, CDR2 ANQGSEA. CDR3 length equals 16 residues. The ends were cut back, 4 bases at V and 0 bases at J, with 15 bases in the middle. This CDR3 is CSVAQGGTSTNEKLFF. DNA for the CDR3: TGCAGCGTTGCTCAGGGCGGAACTTCAACTAATGAAAAACTGTTTTTT.

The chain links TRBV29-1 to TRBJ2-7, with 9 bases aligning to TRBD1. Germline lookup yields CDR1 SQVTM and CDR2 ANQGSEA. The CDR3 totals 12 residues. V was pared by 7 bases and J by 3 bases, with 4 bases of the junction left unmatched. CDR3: CSARTGVYEQYF. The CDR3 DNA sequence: TGCAGCGCTAGGACAGGGGTCTACGAGCAGTACTTC.

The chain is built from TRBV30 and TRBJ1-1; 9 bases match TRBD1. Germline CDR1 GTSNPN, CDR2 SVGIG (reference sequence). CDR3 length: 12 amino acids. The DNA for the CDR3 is TGTGCGATGACAGGGGGGAACACTGAAGCTTTCTTT. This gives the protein CAMTGGNTEAFF.

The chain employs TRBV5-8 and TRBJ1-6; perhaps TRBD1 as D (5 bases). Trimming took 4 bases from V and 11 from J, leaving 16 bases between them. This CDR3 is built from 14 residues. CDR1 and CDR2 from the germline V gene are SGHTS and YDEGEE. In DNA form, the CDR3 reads TGTGCCAGCAGCCGAAGGGGTCCAGACCCACCCCTCCACTTT. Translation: CASSRRGPDPPLHF.

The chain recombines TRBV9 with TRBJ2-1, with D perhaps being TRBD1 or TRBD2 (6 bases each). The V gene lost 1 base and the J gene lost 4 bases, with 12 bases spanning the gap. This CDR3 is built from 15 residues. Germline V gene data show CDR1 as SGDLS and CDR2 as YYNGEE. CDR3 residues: CASSVIGGQYNEQFF. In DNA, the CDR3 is TGTGCCAGCAGCGTAATTGGGGGGCAGTACAATGAGCAGTTCTTC.

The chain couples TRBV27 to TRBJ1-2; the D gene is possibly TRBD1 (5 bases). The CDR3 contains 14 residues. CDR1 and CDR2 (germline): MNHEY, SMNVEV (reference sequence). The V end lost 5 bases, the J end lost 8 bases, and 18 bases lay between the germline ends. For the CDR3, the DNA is TGTGCCAGCAGTCCCCGGGCAGGGCGGCGAGGCTACACCTTC. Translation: CASSPRAGRRGYTF.

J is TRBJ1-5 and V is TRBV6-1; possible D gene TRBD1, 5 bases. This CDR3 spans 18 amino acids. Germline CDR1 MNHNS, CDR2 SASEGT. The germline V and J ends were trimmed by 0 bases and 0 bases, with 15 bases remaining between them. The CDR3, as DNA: TGTGCCAGCAGTGAAGCGATCTGGGGCGGTTATAGCAATCAGCCCCAGCATTTT. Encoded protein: CASSEAIWGGYSNQPQHF.

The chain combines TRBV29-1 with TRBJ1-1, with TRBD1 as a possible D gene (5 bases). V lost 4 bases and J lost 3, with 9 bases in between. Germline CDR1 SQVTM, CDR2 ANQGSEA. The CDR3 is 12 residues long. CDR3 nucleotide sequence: TGCAGCGTTGTGCGGGGACACACTGAAGCTTTCTTT. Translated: CSVVRGHTEAFF.

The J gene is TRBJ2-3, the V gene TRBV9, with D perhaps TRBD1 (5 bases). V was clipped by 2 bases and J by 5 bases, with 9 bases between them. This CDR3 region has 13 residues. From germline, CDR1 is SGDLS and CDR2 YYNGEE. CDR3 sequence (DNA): TGTGCCAGCAGCGTGGGGCCAGGAGATACGCAGTATTTT. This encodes CASSVGPGDTQYF. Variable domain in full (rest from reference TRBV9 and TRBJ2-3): DSGVTQTPKHLITATGQRVTLRCSPRSGDLSVYWYQQSLDQGLQFLIQYYNGEERAKGNILERFSAQQFPDLHSELNLSSLELGDSALYFCASSVGPGDTQYFGPGTRLTVL.

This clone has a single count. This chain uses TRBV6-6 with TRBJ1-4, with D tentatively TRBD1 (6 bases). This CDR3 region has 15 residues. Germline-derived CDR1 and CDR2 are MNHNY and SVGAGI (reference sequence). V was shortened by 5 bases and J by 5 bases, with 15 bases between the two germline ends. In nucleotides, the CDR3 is TGTGCCAGCAGTCTACAGGGACGGGCAAATGAAAAACTGTTTTTT. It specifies CASSLQGRANEKLFF.